This T cell receptor beta chain was identified during a study of T cell responses to AZD1222 COVID-19 vaccine (dated by TCRdb to about 2021). Study-wide context: AZD1222 recipients whose second dose came at about 4 weeks and those whose second dose came at about 12 weeks were combined into one group, since spike-specific TCR depth and breadth did not differ between the two schedules. A total of about 230 trial participants underwent TCR sequencing, of whom nearly 210 received two doses of AZD1222 and some 25 received two doses of the MenACWY control vaccine. Trial participants were enrolled by age into subgroups of 18-55, 56-69 and 70-plus years, and about 150, 27 and 61 TCR-sequenced participants, respectively, were included in these subgroups. The research as a whole found: The 56-69-year group was small, and its depth increase did not reach significance, likely because of low power. The vaccine-associated CD4 TCRs covered the entire spike protein, and the dominant responses fell in regions 160-218 and 743-854. Conclusions about previously exposed vaccinees are limited, since just 6 or 7 AZD1222 recipients were seropositive for SARS-CoV-2 at baseline. Most participants were white British and females outnumbered males, and the authors suggested that clonal diversity may have been underestimated. After two AZD1222 doses, both the breadth and the depth of spike-specific TCRs were significantly higher than at day 0 and than in MenACWY recipients. No day 14 peak-response samples were available, so repertoires were characterized only after the peak T cell response. Reportedly, almost half of the unique spike-specific TCRs recognized epitopes lying outside the regions that are mutated in the B.1.351 and B.1.1.7 variants.

This clone was observed once. Its target antigen remains unknown. Base quality data are lacking; no much larger clone is found one base away. The sample's time point label, decoded: baseline before first vaccination. The vaccinee samples were drawn from two UK trials, COV001 and COV002, one of which was a single-blind randomized controlled phase 2/3 trial testing AZD1222 (ChAdOx1 nCoV-19) in healthy adults. For TCRbeta chain sequencing, PBMC samples from trial participants were taken at day 0 and at day 28 after the second dose. The CDR3 holds 15 amino acids from the cysteine to the phenylalanine. Only the CDR3 part of the read is kept: 45 bases, read in frame from the first base. The CDR3 regions of human TCRbeta chains were analyzed by immunosequencing. For the original study's pipeline: TCRs in the repertoires were compared against a reference library of SARS-CoV-2-specific TCRs that had been generated with the MIRA antigen-specificity platform. Breadth was defined as the fraction of unique TCRs that were SARS-CoV-2-associated. Depth was defined as the fraction of total T cells that were SARS-CoV-2-associated. Using the MIRA data, each spike-specific TCR was assigned both to the spike region to which the TCR was reactive and to a CD4 or CD8 class. Log10-transformed breadth and depth values were compared by one-way ANOVA with Sidak's multiple comparisons tests. The table was pulled from immuneACCESS by TCRdb, which kept in-frame rearrangements only. Such tables lose some clones; where checked, under half of the loss comes from unresolved V genes, and the rest has no known cause. V, J and clone size are those of that table, while D and trimming were read from the DNA. This sample has just over 60,000 clones in its table, and around 75% of those were observed once. The ten largest clones capture around 15% of the sample.

This clonotype originated in an adult in good health. The sample consisted of peripheral blood, taken on day 0 of AZD1222 vaccination. This receptor chain uses TRBV21-1 and TRBJ1-5; no check of the table's D call, TRBD1, against the DNA was made. TRBV21-1 is given as a pseudogene. The CDR3 in this case is CASGPPPGTNQPQHF. The DNA sequence is TGTGCCAGCGGCCCCCCTCCAGGTACCAATCAGCCCCAGCATTTT.